These 29 T cell receptor beta chains share one sample of origin, sequenced in a study of blood T cell repertoires in COVID-19. Sequencing was performed with immunoSEQ multiplex PCR; in TCRdb, only in-frame clones are kept and a portion is missing. The table has some 200,000 clones, 81% seen once. The sequencing input was PBMCs or T cells enriched from blood (not recorded which). Receptors were obtained from a woman in her forties or fifties with acute COVID-19.

The V gene is TRBV14, the J gene TRBJ2-1; 9 positions agree with TRBD2. The germline V gene encodes CDR1 SGHDN and CDR2 FVKESK. This CDR3 region has 15 residues. V was pared by 6 bases and J by 6 bases, with 9 bases of the junction left unmatched. The CDR3 region is CASSPGLAGPNEQFF. CDR3 DNA: TGTGCCAGCAGTCCGGGACTAGCAGGGCCCAATGAGCAGTTCTTC.

CDR3 bases: TGTGCCAGCAGTTACTCTGGTGTAGCCGCAGATACGCAGTATTTT. The encoded protein is CASSYSGVAADTQYF. The V call is TRBV6-6, the J call TRBJ2-3; no reliable D call. The length of the CDR3 is 15 residues. CDR1 is MNHNY, CDR2 SVGAGI, per germline (reference sequence). The V and J ends lost 0 bases and 4 bases respectively, with 11 bases between them.

This chain links TRBV28 with TRBJ1-3, with D perhaps matching TRBD1 (5 bases). Germline CDR1 MDHEN, CDR2 SYDVKM. V was trimmed by 6 bases and J by 0 bases, leaving 12 bases between them. There are 15 residues in the CDR3. The CDR3 sequence: CASRTTANSGNTIYF. The CDR3 DNA reads as TGTGCCAGCAGAACGACAGCTAACTCTGGAAACACCATATATTTT.

The chain employs TRBV10-3 and TRBJ2-7; D remains unclear. The V end lost 6 bases, the J end lost 3 bases, and 6 bases lay between the germline ends. CDR3 length: 11 residues. Germline V gives CDR1 ENHRY, CDR2 SYGVKD. Here the CDR3 reads CAISPDYEQYF. In DNA, the CDR3 is TGTGCCATCAGCCCAGACTACGAGCAGTACTTC.

The chain has TRBV18 and TRBJ1-2, with TRBD1 as a possible D gene (6 bases). The V and J ends lost 4 bases and 2 bases respectively, with 14 bases between them. Germline assignment: CDR1 KGHSH and CDR2 LQKENI. The CDR3 covers 15 residues. CDR3 amino acids: CASSQRDNSNYGYTF. The CDR3 nucleotides are TGTGCCAGCTCACAACGGGACAACTCAAACTATGGCTACACCTTC.

The rearrangement links TRBV7-2 to TRBJ2-2; 7 bases map to TRBD2. The CDR3 sequence is 16 residues long. J was trimmed by 1 base and V by 6 bases; bases with no gene match: 8. Germline CDR1 reads SGHTA; CDR2 reads FQGNSA. This CDR3 reads CASRLSIAGNTGELFF. CDR3 nucleotide sequence: TGTGCCAGCAGACTATCTATAGCGGGGAACACCGGGGAGCTGTTTTTT. Variable domain in full (rest from reference TRBV7-2 and TRBJ2-2): GAGVSQSPSNKVTEKGKDVELRCDPISGHTALYWYRQSLGQGLEFLIYFQGNSAPDKSGLPSDRFSAERTGGSVSTLTIQRTQQEDSAVYLCASRLSIAGNTGELFFGEGSRLTVL.

V gene TRBV3-1 (or the pseudogene TRBV3-2) combines with J gene TRBJ2-4; 11 bases match TRBD2. This CDR3 comprises 18 residues. Germline loops: CDR1 LGHDT, CDR2 YNNKEL (reference sequence). V lost 4 bases to trimming and J lost 5 bases; unmatched junction nucleotides: 13. This chain's CDR3 is CASSPVIAGGLEENIQYF. In DNA form, the CDR3 reads TGTGCCAGCAGCCCGGTGATAGCGGGGGGGCTTGAAGAAAACATTCAGTACTTC.

The chain is built from TRBV6-5 and TRBJ2-4; maybe TRBD2 (5 bases). Per germline, CDR1 MNHEY and CDR2 SVGAGI. The CDR3 covers 16 residues. Trimming took 2 bases from V and 1 from J, leaving 12 bases between them. CDR3 protein: CASSYASPGAKNIQYF. The CDR3 nucleotides read TGTGCCAGCAGTTACGCGTCTCCGGGGGCCAAAAACATTCAGTACTTC.

A word on this clone: At the DNA level, this CDR3 is encoded by other sequences in the same sample as well. The V call is TRBV7-9, the J call TRBJ1-3; tentative D call: TRBD1 (6 bases). Germline V CDR1 and CDR2: SEHNR, FQNEAQ (reference sequence). The CDR3 consists of 15 residues. V was clipped by 1 base and J by 1 base, with 8 bases between them. CDR3 amino acids: CASSLVQGSGNTIYF. The CDR3 DNA is TGTGCCAGCAGCTTAGTTCAGGGGTCTGGAAACACCATATATTTT.

V gene TRBV19 combines with J gene TRBJ2-4; 9 bases are shared with TRBD1. Germline CDR1 and CDR2: LNHDA and SQIVND (reference sequence). The CDR3 runs to 17 residues. The ends lost 5 bases at V and 4 bases at J; junction bases unmatched: 12. The CDR3 nucleotides read TGTGCCAGTAGTTCGAGGACAGGGGACGTAGTGAAAAACATTCAGTACTTC. Translating gives CASSSRTGDVVKNIQYF.

The J gene is TRBJ1-5, the V gene TRBV7-6; 10 nucleotides align to TRBD1. This CDR3 is built from 16 residues. Trimming took 1 base from V and 7 from J; bases not matched to a gene: 7. Germline V lookup: CDR1 SGHVS, CDR2 FNYEAQ. CDR3: CASSLGMGQGIQPQHF. In DNA, the CDR3 is TGTGCCAGCAGCTTAGGGATGGGACAGGGGATCCAGCCCCAGCATTTT.

The chain has TRBV19 and TRBJ2-3, with D hard to call. Germline-derived CDR1 and CDR2 are LNHDA and SQIVND (reference sequence). Trimming shortened V by 8 bases and J by 1 base, and 10 bases separated the two germline ends. The CDR3 consists of 13 residues. CDR3 DNA sequence: TGTGCCAGTTCAACAATCCGCACAGATACGCAGTATTTT. As protein: CASSTIRTDTQYF.

The V gene is TRBV11-2, the J gene TRBJ2-1, with D uncertain. Germline CDR1 reads SGHAT; CDR2 reads FQNNGV. This CDR3 is built from 13 residues. V lost 2 bases, J lost 6 bases, and 8 bases lay in between. CDR3 nucleotide sequence: TGTGCCAGCAGCTTAACTGGTCTCAATGAGCAGTTCTTC. Translated: CASSLTGLNEQFF.

Notes on this clone: Just one base apart from a much larger clone, this may be a read error. This chain links TRBV10-1 with TRBJ1-2; 7 bases agree with TRBD1. The CDR3 covers 14 residues. Looked up from germline, CDR1 is WNHNN and CDR2 is SYGVQD (reference sequence). CDR3 nucleotide sequence: TGCGCCAGCAAAAGGGGGCAGAAAGACTATAGCTACACCTTC. Translated, it gives CASKRGQKDYSYTF.

This sequence joins TRBV5-1 and TRBJ2-7, with a weak D call TRBD1 (6 bases). The germline V gene has CDR1 SGHRS and CDR2 YFSETQ. The CDR3 covers 15 residues. V dropped 0 bases and J dropped 7 bases, with 17 bases sitting between them. For the CDR3, the DNA is TGCGCCAGCAGCTTGGTAGAGGCTGGCAGGGGAGAGCAGTACTTC. This sequence encodes CASSLVEAGRGEQYF.

V gene TRBV4-3 combines with J gene TRBJ2-3; TRBD1 matches at 7 bases. The CDR3 is 19 residues long. Germline lookup yields CDR1 LGHNA and CDR2 YSLEER. The V and J ends lost 2 bases and 3 bases, in that order; junction bases with no gene match: 17. The CDR3 DNA follows: TGCGCCAGCAGCCAATTTCCCCCGGGACAGCGAACGTCAACAGATACGCAGTATTTT. Amino acids: CASSQFPPGQRTSTDTQYF.

The V and J genes are TRBV4-1 and TRBJ1-3; D gene ambiguous. The ends were cut back, 1 base at V and 9 bases at J, with 16 bases in the middle. Germline lookup yields CDR1 MGHRA and CDR2 YSYEKL. The CDR3 is 15 amino acids. The CDR3 is CASSQVADTSRTIYF. DNA for the CDR3: TGCGCCAGCAGCCAAGTGGCAGACACCTCTCGCACCATATATTTT.

The chain carries TRBV5-4 and TRBJ2-7, with TRBD1 as a possible D gene (6 bases). The CDR3 runs to 14 residues. V lost 4 bases and J 5 bases, leaving 16 bases between the germline ends. Germline CDR1 SGHNT, CDR2 YYREEE (reference sequence). CDR3 amino acids: CASSPSTGYHEQYF. CDR3 DNA: TGTGCCAGCAGCCCTAGTACAGGGTACCACGAGCAGTACTTC.

The V call is TRBV7-9, the J call TRBJ1-5; the match to TRBD1 covers 9 bases. Germline-derived CDR1 and CDR2 are SEHNR and FQNEAQ (reference sequence). The CDR3 is made up of 17 amino acids. V lost 1 base and J lost 4; bases outside the gene matches: 8. CDR3 DNA sequence: TGTGCCAGCAGCTTAGGTTTGGGACAGGGAGAAAATCAGCCCCAGCATTTT. The encoded protein is CASSLGLGQGENQPQHF.

The chain is built from TRBV5-4 and TRBJ2-7; the match to TRBD1 covers 8 bases. Germline V lookup: CDR1 SGHNT, CDR2 YYREEE (reference sequence). CDR3 length: 14 residues. V shed 9 bases, J shed 6 bases, and the junction held 14 bases outside the gene matches. This CDR3 reads CATEAGTGRSEQYF. In DNA form, the CDR3 reads TGTGCCACCGAAGCCGGGACAGGTCGGTCCGAGCAGTACTTC.

The chain is built from TRBV27 and TRBJ1-5; D gene uncertain. The CDR3 is made up of 12 amino acids. Germline V CDR1 and CDR2: MNHEY, SMNVEV (reference sequence). The ends were cut back, 5 bases at V and 4 bases at J, with 6 bases in the middle. The CDR3 reads CASSGHNQPQHF. The DNA of the CDR3 is TGTGCCAGCAGTGGGCATAATCAGCCCCAGCATTTT.

The chain carries TRBV28 and TRBJ1-5, with 9 bases fitting TRBD1. Per the germline V gene, CDR1 is MDHEN and CDR2 is SYDVKM. The CDR3 runs 14 residues. Unmatched junction bases numbered 11, after V lost 10 bases and J lost 7 bases. In nucleotides, the CDR3 is TGTGCCACCAAGACCGGGACAGGGCAGCAGCCCCAGCATTTT. Its translation: CATKTGTGQQPQHF.

The chain joins TRBV7-6 to TRBJ2-1, with 8 bases identical to TRBD1. Germline trimming cut 4 bases from V and 3 bases from J; bases unmatched to any gene: 2. From germline, CDR1 is SGHVS and CDR2 FNYEAQ. The CDR3 is 14 amino acids. The CDR3 nucleotides are TGTGCCAGCAGCTCGGGACAGGTCTACAATGAGCAGTTCTTC. It translates to CASSSGQVYNEQFF. The whole variable domain, remainder taken from reference TRBV7-6 and TRBJ2-1, is GAGVSQSPRYKVTKRGQDVALRCDPISGHVSLYWYRQALGQGPEFLTYFNYEAQQDKSGLPNDRFSAERPEGSISTLTIQRTEQRDSAMYRCASSSGQVYNEQFFGPGTRLTVL.

This clone was found a few times. The chain couples TRBV19 to TRBJ2-2; no reliable D call. This CDR3 contains 12 residues. Trimming took 3 bases from V and 5 from J, leaving 4 bases between them. CDR1 and CDR2 from the germline V gene are LNHDA and SQIVND (reference sequence). The DNA for the CDR3 is TGTGCCAGTAGTATCCATACCGGGGAGCTGTTTTTT. Encoded protein: CASSIHTGELFF. Using reference TRBV19 and TRBJ2-2 for the parts outside the CDR3, the full variable domain is DGGITQSPKYLFRKEGQNVTLSCEQNLNHDAMYWYRQDPGQGLRLIYYSQIVNDFQKGDIAEGYSVSREKKESFPLTVTSAQKNPTAFYLCASSIHTGELFFGEGSRLTVL.

A word on this clone: The same CDR3 arises from other DNA sequences in this sample as well. This sequence joins TRBV6-2 or TRBV6-3 and TRBJ1-5, with no clear D. From germline, CDR1 is MNHEY and CDR2 SVGEGT. The length of the CDR3 is 13 residues. Trimming removed 0 bases at V and 5 bases at J, with 5 bases between. The DNA of the CDR3 is TGTGCCAGCAGTTACTCGCGAGATCAGCCCCAGCATTTT. This translates into CASSYSRDQPQHF.

J is TRBJ1-1 and V is TRBV7-2, with D possibly being TRBD1 (6 bases). The V gene lost 5 bases and the J gene lost 3 bases, with 10 bases spanning the gap. CDR1 and CDR2 (germline): SGHTA, FQGNSA. CDR3 length: 13 residues. The CDR3 region has the DNA TGTGCCAGCAGCATACAGGGTCACACTGAAGCTTTCTTT. Its protein is CASSIQGHTEAFF.

The genes are TRBV2 and TRBJ2-2, with 11 nucleotides matching TRBD1. The CDR3 length is 14 residues. CDR1 SNHLY and CDR2 FYNNEI come from the germline V gene. CDR3 loop: CANGQGAKGGELFF. The CDR3 nucleotides are TGTGCTAACGGACAGGGGGCGAAGGGCGGGGAGCTGTTTTTT.

The chain recombines TRBV6-2 or TRBV6-3 with TRBJ2-7, with 7 bases fitting TRBD1. The length of the CDR3 is 16 residues. Germline assignment: CDR1 MNHEY and CDR2 SVGEGT. V trimming: 5 bases; J trimming: 3 bases; junction bases outside the gene matches: 13. Here the CDR3 reads CASSTLRQGAHYEQYF. The CDR3 bases are TGTGCCAGCAGTACCCTCCGACAGGGTGCCCACTACGAGCAGTACTTC.

CDR3 bases: TGTGCCAGCAGTTACTCGGGCAGAAAAGATTCTGGGGCCAACGTCCTGACTTTC. It codes for CASSYSGRKDSGANVLTF. The chain uses TRBV6-2 or TRBV6-3 and TRBJ2-6; D remains ambiguous. The CDR3 contains 18 residues. Trimming shortened V by 0 bases and J by 1 base, and 13 bases separated the two germline ends. Germline V gene lookup returns CDR1 MNHEY and CDR2 SVGEGT.